This T cell receptor (beta chain) was documented in a study of technical replicates of blood from a few donors. This clone was seen once. Sequencing was performed with immunoSEQ multiplex PCR; in TCRdb, only in-frame clones are kept and a portion is missing. Among 87,000 or so clones listed, under 95% were seen once. CDR1 is SQVTM, CDR2 ANQGSEA, per germline. This CDR3 is 15 amino acids long. With V trimmed by 7 bases and J by 0 bases, 11 bases remained unmatched. This sequence originates from a human donor in good health. J is TRBJ1-2 and V is TRBV29-1; TRBD1 agrees at 7 bases. The source material was T cells isolated from PBMCs. CDR3 coding DNA: TGCAGCGCAACCGGGACAGCGGCAACTAACTATGGCTACACCTTC. Amino acids: CSATGTAATNYGYTF.